This T cell receptor (beta chain) stems from a study of response to subunit inactivated influenza vaccine. Study results and caveats: The authors put forward the suggestion that each seasonal influenza vaccination may bring in only a limited number of new T cells.

This clonotype was seen only a few times. As yet, its antigen is unknown. Germline CDR1 and CDR2: MDHEN and SYDVKM. The CDR3 loop spans 15 amino acids. V lost 2 bases, J lost 0 bases, and 9 bases lay in between. TCRdb ran MiXCR on the RT-PCR reads and lists one entry per CDR3 protein. The sample lists about 160,000 distinct CDR3 sequences, 11% seen once, with roughly an eighth in the top ten. This chain joins TRBV28 and TRBJ2-3; possible D gene TRBD1, 5 bases. The sequenced sample was non-naive T cells sorted from PBMCs, obtained around seven weeks after vaccination. The clonotype comes from a man aged 50-60 years who received an inactivated influenza vaccine. In DNA form, the CDR3 reads TGTGCCAGCAGTTTAAGGGGCAGTAGCACAGATACGCAGTATTTT. As protein: CASSLRGSSTDTQYF.